Detailed here is one T cell receptor (beta chain). This CDR3 contains 14 residues. CDR1 and CDR2 from the germline V gene are SGHDT and YYEEEE. After removal of 3 bases from V and 2 bases from J, the junction contained 4 bases not matched to a gene. The data stem from a study of T cell changes during pregnancy in multiple sclerosis. Some clones are missing from TCRdb's copy, which holds only in-frame ones; the method was immunoSEQ multiplex PCR. The sample contains some 17,000 clones, approximately 84% of which appear only once. The origin of this receptor is a female donor in good health, enrolled as a control in a pregnancy study. The V and J genes are TRBV5-6 and TRBJ2-7; 8 nucleotides align to TRBD1. The sequencing here drew on CD8+ T cells from peripheral blood mononuclear cells, taken in the third trimester of pregnancy. In DNA form, the CDR3 reads TGTGCCAGCAGCTCCGGACAGGGTACCTACGAGCAGTACTTC. It translates to CASSSGQGTYEQYF.